The sequence of this T cell receptor (beta chain) was determined in a study of cytotoxic CD8 clonotypes in ibrutinib-treated CLL. Here immunoSEQ multiplex PCR was the method, and the copy in TCRdb shows in-frame clones only, minus some. The sample shows roughly 56,000 clones, roughly 70% of them seen only once. Germline V gene data show CDR1 as LNHDA and CDR2 as SQIVND (reference sequence). The CDR3 has 13 residues. V was pared by 3 bases and J by 12 bases, with 15 bases between. The receptor comes from a human donor with chronic lymphocytic leukemia. The gene calls are TRBV19 and TRBJ2-1; no clear D gene. The sequencing used PBMCs, collected after 12 months of ibrutinib treatment. The CDR3 DNA sequence: TGTGCCAGTAGTATCCCACCCCTGGGAAGGCAGTTCTTC. It codes for CASSIPPLGRQFF. Full variable domain (rest looked up from reference TRBV19 and TRBJ2-1): DGGITQSPKYLFRKEGQNVTLSCEQNLNHDAMYWYRQDPGQGLRLIYYSQIVNDFQKGDIAEGYSVSREKKESFPLTVTSAQKNPTAFYLCASSIPPLGRQFFGPGTRLTVL.